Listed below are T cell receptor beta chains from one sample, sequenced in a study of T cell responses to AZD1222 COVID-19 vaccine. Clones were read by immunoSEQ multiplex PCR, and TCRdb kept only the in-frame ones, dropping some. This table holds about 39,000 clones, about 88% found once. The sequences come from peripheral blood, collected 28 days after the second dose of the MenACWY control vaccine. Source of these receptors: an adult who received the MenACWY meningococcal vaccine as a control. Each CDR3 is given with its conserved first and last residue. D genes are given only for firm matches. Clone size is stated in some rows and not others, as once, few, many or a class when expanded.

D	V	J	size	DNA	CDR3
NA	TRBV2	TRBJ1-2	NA	TGTGCCAGCAGTCTTGACAGGCCTTTAGCATATGGCTACACCTTC	CASSLDRPLAYGYTF
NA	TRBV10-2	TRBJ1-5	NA	TGCGCCAGCTCCGGGACACCCAATCAGCCCCAGCATTTT	CASSGTPNQPQHF
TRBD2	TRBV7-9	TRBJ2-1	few	TGTGCCAGCAGCTCGACTAGCGGGAGCCTCAATGAGCAGTTCTTC	CASSSTSGSLNEQFF
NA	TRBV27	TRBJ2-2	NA	TGTGCCAGCAGCCTAAGGGCCGGGGAGCTGTTTTTT	CASSLRAGELFF
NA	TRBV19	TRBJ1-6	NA	TGTGCCAGTAGTACTACACAGGGTCGCCCCCTCCACTTT	CASSTTQGRPLHF
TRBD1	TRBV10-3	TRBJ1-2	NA	TGTGCCACCACAAGACAGGGGGGTTTGGCTAACTATGGCTACACCTTC	CATTRQGGLANYGYTF
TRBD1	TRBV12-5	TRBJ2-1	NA	TGTGCTAGTGGCCGCGGACAGGCCCGAACCTACAATGAGCAGTTCTTC	CASGRGQARTYNEQFF
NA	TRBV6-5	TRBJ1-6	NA	TGTGCCAGCAGTTACTCGAACAGGCTCAGATCACCCCTCCACTTT	CASSYSNRLRSPLHF
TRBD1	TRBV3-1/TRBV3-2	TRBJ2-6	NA	TGTGCCAGCAGCCATAGACAGGGGGCGACTGGGGCCAACGTCCTGACTTTC	CASSHRQGATGANVLTF
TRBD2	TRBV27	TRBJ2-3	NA	TGTGCCAGCAGTTCCCTGGCAAGAGCGGGAGGGCGAGATACGCAGTATTTT	CASSSLARAGGRDTQYF
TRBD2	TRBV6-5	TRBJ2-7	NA	TGTGCCAGCAGTTACCAGACTAGCGGGGTAGCCTACGAGCAGTACTTC	CASSYQTSGVAYEQYF
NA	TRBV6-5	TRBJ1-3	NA	TGTGCCAGCAGTTCGGACAGAAACACCATATATTTT	CASSSDRNTIYF
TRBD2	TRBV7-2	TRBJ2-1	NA	TGTGCCAGTGCCGGGAGGGGCTCCTACAATGAGCAGTTCTTC	CASAGRGSYNEQFF
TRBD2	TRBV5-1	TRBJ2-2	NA	TGCGCCAGCAGCATTCTCCGGGGGGGGACGAACACCGGGGAGCTGTTTTTT	CASSILRGGTNTGELFF